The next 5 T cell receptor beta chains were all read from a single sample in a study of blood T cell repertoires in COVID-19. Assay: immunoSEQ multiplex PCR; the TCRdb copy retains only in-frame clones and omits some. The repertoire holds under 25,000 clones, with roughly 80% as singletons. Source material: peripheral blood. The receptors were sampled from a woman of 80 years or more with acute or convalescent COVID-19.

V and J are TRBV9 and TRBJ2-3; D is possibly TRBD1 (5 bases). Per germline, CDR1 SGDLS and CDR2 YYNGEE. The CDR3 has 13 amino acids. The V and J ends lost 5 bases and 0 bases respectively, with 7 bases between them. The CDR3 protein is CASRSGSTDTQYF. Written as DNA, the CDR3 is TGTGCCAGCAGATCAGGGAGCACAGATACGCAGTATTTT.

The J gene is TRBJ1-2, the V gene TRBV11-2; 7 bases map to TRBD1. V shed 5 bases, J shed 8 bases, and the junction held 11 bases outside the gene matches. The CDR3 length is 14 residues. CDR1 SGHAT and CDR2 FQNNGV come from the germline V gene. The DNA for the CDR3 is TGTGCCAGCAGCAACCTGGGCGCAGGGGGAGGCTACACCTTC. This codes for CASSNLGAGGGYTF.

The CDR3 region has the DNA TGTGCCAGCAGCCAAAACAGGGTTAGTGAAGCTTTCTTT. Translation: CASSQNRVSEAFF. The chain uses TRBV4-2 and TRBJ1-1; D perhaps matches TRBD1 (6 bases). V lost 2 bases, J lost 7 bases, and 11 bases lay in between. Per germline, CDR1 LGHNA and CDR2 YNFKEQ. This CDR3 spans 13 amino acids.

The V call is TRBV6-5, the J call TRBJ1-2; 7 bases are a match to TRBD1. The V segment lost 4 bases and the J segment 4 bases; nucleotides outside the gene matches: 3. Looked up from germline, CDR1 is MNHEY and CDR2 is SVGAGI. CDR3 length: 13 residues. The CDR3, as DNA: TGTGCCAGCAGTTCGGACAGGCGCTATGGCTACACCTTC. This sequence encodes CASSSDRRYGYTF.

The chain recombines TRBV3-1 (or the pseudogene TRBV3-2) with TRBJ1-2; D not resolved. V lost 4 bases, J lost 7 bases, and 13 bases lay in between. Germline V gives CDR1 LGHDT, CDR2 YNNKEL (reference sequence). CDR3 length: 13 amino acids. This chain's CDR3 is CASSLPREAGYTF. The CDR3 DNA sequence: TGTGCCAGCAGCCTCCCGAGGGAGGCTGGCTACACCTTC.